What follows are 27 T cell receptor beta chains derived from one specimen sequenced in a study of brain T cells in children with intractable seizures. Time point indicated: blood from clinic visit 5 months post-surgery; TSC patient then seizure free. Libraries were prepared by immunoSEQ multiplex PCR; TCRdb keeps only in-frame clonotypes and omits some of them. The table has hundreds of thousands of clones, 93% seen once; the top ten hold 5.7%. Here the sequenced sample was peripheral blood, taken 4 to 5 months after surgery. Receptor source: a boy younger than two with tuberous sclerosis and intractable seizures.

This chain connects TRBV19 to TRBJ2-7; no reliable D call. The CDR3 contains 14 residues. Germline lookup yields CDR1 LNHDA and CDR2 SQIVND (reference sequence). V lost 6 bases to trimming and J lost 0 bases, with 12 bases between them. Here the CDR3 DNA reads TGTGCCAGTAGCCCCCACCCCCTCTCCTACGAGCAGTACTTC. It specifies CASSPHPLSYEQYF.

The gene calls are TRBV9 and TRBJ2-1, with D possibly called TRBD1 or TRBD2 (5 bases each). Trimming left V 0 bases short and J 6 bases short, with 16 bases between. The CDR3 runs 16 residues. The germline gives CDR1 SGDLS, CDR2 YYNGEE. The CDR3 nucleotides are TGTGCCAGCAGCGTAGGTCCGGGGCCCCGGGTCAATGAGCAGTTCTTC. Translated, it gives CASSVGPGPRVNEQFF.

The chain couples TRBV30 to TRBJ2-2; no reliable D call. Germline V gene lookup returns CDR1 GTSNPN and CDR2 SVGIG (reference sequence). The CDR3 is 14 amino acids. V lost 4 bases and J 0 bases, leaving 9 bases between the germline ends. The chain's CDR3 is CAWIVGSNTGELFF. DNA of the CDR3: TGTGCCTGGATAGTAGGGTCGAACACCGGGGAGCTGTTTTTT.

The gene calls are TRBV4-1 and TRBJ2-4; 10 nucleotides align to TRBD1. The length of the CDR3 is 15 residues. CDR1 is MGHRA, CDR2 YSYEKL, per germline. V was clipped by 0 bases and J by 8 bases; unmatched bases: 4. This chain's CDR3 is CASSQDPGQGDIQYF. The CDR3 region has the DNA TGCGCCAGCAGCCAAGATCCCGGACAGGGGGACATTCAGTACTTC.

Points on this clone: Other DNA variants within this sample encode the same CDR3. CDR3 amino acids: CASSVEGSSGNTIYF. CDR3 bases: TGTGCCAGCAGCGTAGAAGGGAGCTCTGGAAACACCATATATTTT. The rearrangement joins TRBV9 to TRBJ1-3; D uncertain. V lost 0 bases to trimming and J lost 0 bases, with 7 bases between them. Germline-derived CDR1 and CDR2 are SGDLS and YYNGEE. This CDR3 contains 15 residues.

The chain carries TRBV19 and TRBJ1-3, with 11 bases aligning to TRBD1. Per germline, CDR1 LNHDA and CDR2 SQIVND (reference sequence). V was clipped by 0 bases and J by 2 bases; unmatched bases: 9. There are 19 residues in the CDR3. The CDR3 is CASSIDRTGGIRPGNTIYF. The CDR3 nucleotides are TGTGCCAGTAGTATAGACCGGACAGGGGGCATTCGTCCTGGAAACACCATATATTTT. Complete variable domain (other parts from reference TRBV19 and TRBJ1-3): DGGITQSPKYLFRKEGQNVTLSCEQNLNHDAMYWYRQDPGQGLRLIYYSQIVNDFQKGDIAEGYSVSREKKESFPLTVTSAQKNPTAFYLCASSIDRTGGIRPGNTIYFGEGSWLTVV.

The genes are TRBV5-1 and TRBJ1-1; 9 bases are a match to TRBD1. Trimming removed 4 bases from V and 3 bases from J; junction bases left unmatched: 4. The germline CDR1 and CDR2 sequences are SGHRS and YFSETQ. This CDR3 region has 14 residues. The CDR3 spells CASSNRGLDTEAFF. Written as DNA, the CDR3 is TGCGCCAGCAGCAACAGGGGGCTTGACACTGAAGCTTTCTTT.

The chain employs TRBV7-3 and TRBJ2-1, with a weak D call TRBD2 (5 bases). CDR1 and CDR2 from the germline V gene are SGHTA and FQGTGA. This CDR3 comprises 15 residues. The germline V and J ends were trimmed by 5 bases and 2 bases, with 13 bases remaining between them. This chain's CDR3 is CASSVSRGTYNEQFF. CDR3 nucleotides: TGTGCCAGCAGCGTTAGCCGAGGGACCTACAATGAGCAGTTCTTC.

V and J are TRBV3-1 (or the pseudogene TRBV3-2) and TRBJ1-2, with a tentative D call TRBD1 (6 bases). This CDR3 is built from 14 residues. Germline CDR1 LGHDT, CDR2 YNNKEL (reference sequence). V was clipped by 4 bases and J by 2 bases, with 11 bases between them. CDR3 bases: TGTGCCAGCAGCCCTACAGGGTCCAACTATGGCTACACCTTC. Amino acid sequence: CASSPTGSNYGYTF.

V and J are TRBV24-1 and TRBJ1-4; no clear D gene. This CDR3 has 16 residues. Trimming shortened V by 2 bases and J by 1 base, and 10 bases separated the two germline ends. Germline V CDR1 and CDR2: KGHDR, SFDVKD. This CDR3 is CATSDSSRVTNEKLFF. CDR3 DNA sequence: TGTGCCACCAGTGATTCCTCGCGAGTAACTAATGAAAAACTGTTTTTT.

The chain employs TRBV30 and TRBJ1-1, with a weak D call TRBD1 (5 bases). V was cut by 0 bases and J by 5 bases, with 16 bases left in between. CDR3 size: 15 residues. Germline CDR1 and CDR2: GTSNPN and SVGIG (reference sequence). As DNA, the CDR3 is TGTGCCTGGAGTGTACCTTTCGGGGCGAGGACTGAAGCTTTCTTT. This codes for CAWSVPFGARTEAFF.

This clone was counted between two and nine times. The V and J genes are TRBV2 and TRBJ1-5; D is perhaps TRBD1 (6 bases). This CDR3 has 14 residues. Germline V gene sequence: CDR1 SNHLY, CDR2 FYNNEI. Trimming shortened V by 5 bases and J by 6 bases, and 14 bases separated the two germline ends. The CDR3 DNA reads TGTGCCAGCAGTCGGGCCAGGGGCGCTCAGCCCCAGCATTTT. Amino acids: CASSRARGAQPQHF.

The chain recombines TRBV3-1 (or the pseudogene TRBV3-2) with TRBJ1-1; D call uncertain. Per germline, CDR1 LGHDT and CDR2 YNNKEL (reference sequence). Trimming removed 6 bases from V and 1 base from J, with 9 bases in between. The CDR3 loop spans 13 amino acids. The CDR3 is CASSRDGNTEAFF. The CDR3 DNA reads TGTGCCAGCAGTCGTGACGGGAACACTGAAGCTTTCTTT.

The CDR3 nucleotides read TGCAGCGTTGTGAGCGGACAGCCTCTAGCCAAAAACATTCAGTACTTC. It is translated as CSVVSGQPLAKNIQYF. The V and J genes are TRBV29-1 and TRBJ2-4, with a weak D call TRBD1 (6 bases). The CDR3 runs to 16 residues. With 4 bases removed from V and 0 bases from J, the gap between germline ends came to 16 bases. Germline CDR1 is SQVTM and CDR2 is ANQGSEA.

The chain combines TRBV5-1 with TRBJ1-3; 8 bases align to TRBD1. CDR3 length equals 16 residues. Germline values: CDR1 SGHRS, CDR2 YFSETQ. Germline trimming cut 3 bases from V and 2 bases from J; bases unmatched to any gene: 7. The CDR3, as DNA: TGCGCCAGCAGCTACGGACAGGGAGCCACTGGAAACACCATATATTTT. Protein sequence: CASSYGQGATGNTIYF.

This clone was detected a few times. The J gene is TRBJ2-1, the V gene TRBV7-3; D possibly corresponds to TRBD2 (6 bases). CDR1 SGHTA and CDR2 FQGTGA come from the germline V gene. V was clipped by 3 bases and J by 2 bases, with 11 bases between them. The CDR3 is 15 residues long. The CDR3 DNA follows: TGTGCCAGCAGCTTCTCCGCGGGGCCCTACAATGAGCAGTTCTTC. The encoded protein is CASSFSAGPYNEQFF.

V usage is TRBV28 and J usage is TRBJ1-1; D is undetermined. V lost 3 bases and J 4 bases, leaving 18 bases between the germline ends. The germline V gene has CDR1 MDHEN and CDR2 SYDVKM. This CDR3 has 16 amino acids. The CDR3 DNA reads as TGTGCCAGCAGTTTGACTCCAGGTCTCTGGAGCACTGAAGCTTTCTTT. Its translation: CASSLTPGLWSTEAFF.

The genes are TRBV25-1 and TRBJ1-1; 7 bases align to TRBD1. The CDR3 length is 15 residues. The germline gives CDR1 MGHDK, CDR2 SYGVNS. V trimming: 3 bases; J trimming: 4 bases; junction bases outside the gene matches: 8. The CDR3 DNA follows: TGTGCCAGCAGTGAGAGGACAGGTAGGGGCACTGAAGCTTTCTTT. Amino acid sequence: CASSERTGRGTEAFF.

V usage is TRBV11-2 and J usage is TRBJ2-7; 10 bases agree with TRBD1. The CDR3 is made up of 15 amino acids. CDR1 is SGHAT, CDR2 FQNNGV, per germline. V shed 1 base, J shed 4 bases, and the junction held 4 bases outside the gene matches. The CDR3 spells CASSLVDRGLYEQYF. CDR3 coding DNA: TGTGCCAGCAGCTTAGTAGACAGGGGGCTTTACGAGCAGTACTTC.

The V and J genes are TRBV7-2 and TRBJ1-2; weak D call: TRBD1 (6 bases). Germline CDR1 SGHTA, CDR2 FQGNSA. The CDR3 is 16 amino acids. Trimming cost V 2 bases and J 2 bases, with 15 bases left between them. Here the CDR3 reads CASSLKGGQRNYGYTF. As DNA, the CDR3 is TGTGCCAGCAGCTTAAAGGGAGGACAGAGAAACTATGGCTACACCTTC.

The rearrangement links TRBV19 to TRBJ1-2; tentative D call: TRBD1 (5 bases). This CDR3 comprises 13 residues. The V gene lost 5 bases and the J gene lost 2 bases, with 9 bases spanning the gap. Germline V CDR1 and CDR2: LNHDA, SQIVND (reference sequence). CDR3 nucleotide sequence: TGTGCCAGTAGTTTTCGGGGGAACTATGGCTACACCTTC. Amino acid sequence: CASSFRGNYGYTF.

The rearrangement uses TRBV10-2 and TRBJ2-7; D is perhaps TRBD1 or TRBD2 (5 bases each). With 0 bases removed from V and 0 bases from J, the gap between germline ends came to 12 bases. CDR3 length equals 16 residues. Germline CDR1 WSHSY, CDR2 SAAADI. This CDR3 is CASSESWDPDSYEQYF. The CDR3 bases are TGCGCCAGCAGTGAGTCTTGGGACCCCGACTCCTACGAGCAGTACTTC.

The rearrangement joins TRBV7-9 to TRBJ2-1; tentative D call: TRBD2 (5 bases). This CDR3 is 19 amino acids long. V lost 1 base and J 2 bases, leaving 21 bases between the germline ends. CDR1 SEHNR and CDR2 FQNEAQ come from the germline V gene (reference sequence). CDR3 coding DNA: TGTGCCAGCAGCTTAGGGGTGGTAGACGGGGAAAGACCCTACAATGAGCAGTTCTTC. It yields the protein CASSLGVVDGERPYNEQFF. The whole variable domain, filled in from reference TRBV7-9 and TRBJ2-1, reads DTGVSQNPRHKITKRGQNVTFRCDPISEHNRLYWYRQTLGQGPEFLTYFQNEAQLEKSRLLSDRFSAERPKGSFSTLEIQRTEQGDSAMYLCASSLGVVDGERPYNEQFFGPGTRLTVL.

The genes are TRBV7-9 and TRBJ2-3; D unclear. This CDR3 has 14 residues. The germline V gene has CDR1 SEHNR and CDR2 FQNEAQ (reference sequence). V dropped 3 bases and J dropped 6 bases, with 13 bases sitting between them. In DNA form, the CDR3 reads TGTGCCAGCAGCTTCTCCGACGGCTGGGATACGCAGTATTTT. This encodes CASSFSDGWDTQYF.

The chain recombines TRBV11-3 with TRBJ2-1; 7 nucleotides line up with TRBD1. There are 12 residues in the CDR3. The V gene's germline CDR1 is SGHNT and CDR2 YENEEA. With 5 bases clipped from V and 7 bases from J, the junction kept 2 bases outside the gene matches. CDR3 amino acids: CASSGTVNEQFF. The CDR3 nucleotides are TGTGCCAGCAGCGGGACAGTAAATGAGCAGTTCTTC.

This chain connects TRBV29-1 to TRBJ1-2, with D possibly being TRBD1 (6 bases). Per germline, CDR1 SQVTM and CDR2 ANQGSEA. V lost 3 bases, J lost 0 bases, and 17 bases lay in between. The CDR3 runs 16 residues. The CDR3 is CSVEGQGPPPNYGYTF. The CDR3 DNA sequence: TGCAGCGTTGAGGGACAAGGGCCTCCTCCTAACTATGGCTACACCTTC.

The CDR3 loop reads CASSTPTGSNEKLFF. DNA of the CDR3: TGTGCCAGTAGTACTCCGACAGGATCCAATGAAAAACTGTTTTTT. The chain combines TRBV19 with TRBJ1-4, with D possibly being TRBD1 (6 bases). V was pared by 4 bases and J by 5 bases, with 14 bases between. In germline, CDR1 is LNHDA, CDR2 SQIVND (reference sequence). This CDR3 has 15 amino acids.